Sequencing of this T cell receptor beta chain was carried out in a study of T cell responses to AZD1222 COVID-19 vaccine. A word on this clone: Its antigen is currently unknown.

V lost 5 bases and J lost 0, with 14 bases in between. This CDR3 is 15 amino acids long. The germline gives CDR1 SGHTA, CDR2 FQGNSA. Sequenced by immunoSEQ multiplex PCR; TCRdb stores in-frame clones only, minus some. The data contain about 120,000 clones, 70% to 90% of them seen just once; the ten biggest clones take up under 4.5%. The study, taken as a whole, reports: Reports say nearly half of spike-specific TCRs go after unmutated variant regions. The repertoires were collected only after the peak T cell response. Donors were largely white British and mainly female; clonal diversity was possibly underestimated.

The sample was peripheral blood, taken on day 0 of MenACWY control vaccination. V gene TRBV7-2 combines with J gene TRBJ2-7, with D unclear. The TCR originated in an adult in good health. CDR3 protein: CASSPDPVSSYEQYF. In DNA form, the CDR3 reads TGTGCCAGCAGCCCAGACCCAGTGAGCTCCTACGAGCAGTACTTC.